The 24 T cell receptor beta chains given below trace back to one sample, sequenced in a study of cytomegalovirus exposure and HLA in healthy donors. PCR used 60 Vbeta primers and 13 Jbeta primers. Clones were read by immunoSEQ multiplex PCR, and TCRdb kept only the in-frame ones, dropping some. In the table there are about 190,000 clones, approximately 86% of which are singletons. The specimen sequenced was PBMCs. Receptors were obtained from a woman in her late teens or twenties in good health and CMV-seronegative.

J is TRBJ2-3 and V is TRBV29-1; the D gene is possibly TRBD2 (5 bases). The V and J ends lost 5 bases and 2 bases respectively, with 14 bases between them. Germline values: CDR1 SQVTM, CDR2 ANQGSEA. The CDR3 loop spans 14 amino acids. In DNA form, the CDR3 reads TGCAGCGTTATTTTCCAGCGGACCACAGATACGCAGTATTTT. This gives the protein CSVIFQRTTDTQYF.

The rearrangement links TRBV2 to TRBJ2-5; D uncertain. Trimming cost V 3 bases and J 0 bases, with 8 bases left between them. CDR1 is SNHLY, CDR2 FYNNEI, per germline. The CDR3 sequence is 14 residues long. The CDR3 coding sequence is TGTGCCAGCAGTGAGGGCAGCTACCAAGAGACCCAGTACTTC. Its protein is CASSEGSYQETQYF.

The chain employs TRBV4-2 and TRBJ2-2; D not resolved. This CDR3 has 13 amino acids. Between the trimmed V and J ends, which lost 0 bases and 6 bases, there was a span of 5 bases. CDR1 and CDR2 from the germline V gene are LGHNA and YNFKEQ. In DNA form, the CDR3 reads TGTGCCAGCAGCCAAGACAGTTCCGGGGAGCTGTTTTTT. Translating gives CASSQDSSGELFF.

The rearrangement links TRBV4-1 to TRBJ2-7; 7 bases map to TRBD2. V gave up 4 bases and J gave up 0 bases; unmatched junction bases: 3. The CDR3 contains 14 residues. The germline gives CDR1 MGHRA, CDR2 YSYEKL. In DNA form, the CDR3 reads TGCGCCAGCAGCCGGGGGACTAACTCCTACGAGCAGTACTTC. Encoded protein: CASSRGTNSYEQYF.

This chain links TRBV5-5 with TRBJ1-1; tentative D call: TRBD1 (5 bases). The CDR3 has 13 residues. The V gene's germline CDR1 is SGHKS and CDR2 YYEKEE (reference sequence). Trimming pared 4 bases from V and 4 bases from J, leaving 11 bases between. CDR3 in amino acids: CASSRGGSTEAFF. For the CDR3, the DNA is TGTGCCAGCAGCCGTGGGGGGAGCACTGAAGCTTTCTTT.

This rearrangement joins TRBV13 to TRBJ2-2; 8 nucleotides line up with TRBD2. There are 16 residues in the CDR3. The V gene's germline CDR1 is PRHDT and CDR2 FYEKMQ (reference sequence). Germline trimming cut 0 bases from V and 7 bases from J; bases unmatched to any gene: 7. The CDR3 nucleotides are TGTGCCAGCAGCTTAGGGGCGGGAGGCCGAGGCGGGGAGCTGTTTTTT. Translating gives CASSLGAGGRGGELFF.

This clone is a singleton in its sample. The chain employs TRBV6-5 and TRBJ2-5, with 8 positions matching TRBD1. Germline lookup yields CDR1 MNHEY and CDR2 SVGAGI. The CDR3 is 15 residues long. V was clipped by 7 bases and J by 4 bases; unmatched bases: 11. The CDR3 region has the DNA TGTGCCAGCATTAAGAGGACAGGGAGATCAGAGACCCAGTACTTC. Translating it yields CASIKRTGRSETQYF.

V usage is TRBV19 and J usage is TRBJ1-1; tentative D call: TRBD1 (6 bases). With 3 bases removed from V and 8 bases from J, the gap between germline ends came to 13 bases. The CDR3 has 13 residues. Germline loops: CDR1 LNHDA, CDR2 SQIVND (reference sequence). In DNA, the CDR3 is TGTGCCAGTAGTATGGGGGGGCAAGCCGAAGCTTTCTTT. It yields the protein CASSMGGQAEAFF.

The rearrangement joins TRBV7-9 to TRBJ1-1; perhaps TRBD1 as D (5 bases). The CDR3 loop spans 17 amino acids. Germline assignment: CDR1 SEHNR and CDR2 FQNEAQ (reference sequence). V was trimmed by 5 bases and J by 5 bases, leaving 24 bases between them. CDR3 bases: TGTGCCAGCAGCCCACACTCACGAACGGGGGGGAGAACTGAAGCTTTCTTT. As protein: CASSPHSRTGGRTEAFF.

V and J are TRBV2 and TRBJ2-1; 11 bases are a match to TRBD2. J gave up 8 bases and V 4 bases, and 4 bases lay outside the gene matches. CDR3 size: 14 residues. CDR1 is SNHLY and CDR2 is FYNNEI in the germline V gene. The chain's CDR3 is CASSGLAGRDEQFF. CDR3 in DNA: TGTGCCAGCAGTGGACTAGCGGGGAGGGATGAGCAGTTCTTC.

The chain carries TRBV6-1 and TRBJ2-1, with D possibly TRBD2 on 6 matching bases. Trimming removed 7 bases from V and 7 bases from J, with 20 bases in between. Germline V gene data show CDR1 as MNHNS and CDR2 as SASEGT. The CDR3 has 15 amino acids. CDR3 sequence reads: CASKRAPSEGNEQFF. CDR3 in DNA: TGTGCCAGCAAACGGGCTCCTAGCGAGGGGAATGAGCAGTTCTTC.

The V gene is TRBV27, the J gene TRBJ2-1; D is possibly TRBD2 (7 bases). There are 15 residues in the CDR3. Trimming pared 3 bases from V and 12 bases from J, leaving 21 bases between. Germline V CDR1 and CDR2: MNHEY, SMNVEV (reference sequence). CDR3 bases: TGTGCCAGCAGTTTGGGAGGGGGGGGAGTCGTACGGCAGTTCTTC. It translates to CASSLGGGGVVRQFF.

This clone was recorded once. The chain's CDR3 is CASNRNGGAETQYF. The CDR3 nucleotides read TGTGCCAGCAACCGCAATGGGGGCGCAGAGACCCAGTACTTC. This chain links TRBV6-5 with TRBJ2-5, with D possibly being TRBD1 (6 bases). Germline CDR1 is MNHEY and CDR2 is SVGAGI. The CDR3 sequence is 14 residues long. Trimming left V 7 bases short and J 4 bases short, with 16 bases between.

The chain combines TRBV7-6 with TRBJ1-1, with TRBD1 identical over 8 bases. Losses at the gene ends were 5 bases for V and 0 bases for J; bases not matched to a gene: 8. The CDR3 loop spans 16 amino acids. Germline assignment: CDR1 SGHVS and CDR2 FNYEAQ. The CDR3 here is CASSLRQGTMNTEAFF. The CDR3 DNA is TGTGCCAGCAGCCTGCGACAGGGGACCATGAACACTGAAGCTTTCTTT.

V is TRBV5-1 and J is TRBJ2-1, with 7 positions matching TRBD1. Germline V gene lookup returns CDR1 SGHRS and CDR2 YFSETQ. V lost 2 bases to trimming and J lost 7 bases; unmatched junction nucleotides: 12. The CDR3 is made up of 16 amino acids. CDR3 bases: TGCGCCAGCAGCTTAACCGGGACAGTATCGTGGAATGAGCAGTTCTTC. This sequence encodes CASSLTGTVSWNEQFF. The complete variable domain, with remaining parts taken from reference TRBV5-1 and TRBJ2-1, reads KAGVTQTPRYLIKTRGQQVTLSCSPISGHRSVSWYQQTPGQGLQFLFEYFSETQRNKGNFPGRFSGRQFSNSRSEMNVSTLELGDSALYLCASSLTGTVSWNEQFFGPGTRLTVL.

The chain couples TRBV7-8 to TRBJ1-5, with a tentative D call TRBD1 (5 bases). Germline V gene lookup returns CDR1 SGHVS and CDR2 FQNEAQ. V lost 5 bases and J lost 0, with 14 bases in between. This CDR3 spans 16 amino acids. This chain's CDR3 is CASSPPGGYSNQPQHF. The CDR3 DNA is TGTGCCAGCAGCCCCCCCGGGGGATATAGCAATCAGCCCCAGCATTTT. Based on the CDR3 plus reference TRBV7-8 and TRBJ1-5, the full variable domain is GAGVSQSPRYKVAKRGQDVALRCDPISGHVSLFWYQQALGQGPEFLTYFQNEAQLDKSGLPSDRFFAERPEGSVSTLKIQRTQQEDSAVYLCASSPPGGYSNQPQHFGDGTRLSIL.

The chain joins TRBV4-3 to TRBJ1-4; D gene unclear. CDR3 size: 18 residues. With 1 base removed from V and 8 bases from J, the gap between germline ends came to 23 bases. CDR1 is LGHNA, CDR2 YSLEER, per germline. The DNA of the CDR3 is TGCGCCAGCAGCCAAGCGTTGTCGGTCGGTGTCGTTAAAGAAAAACTGTTTTTT. Translated: CASSQALSVGVVKEKLFF.

The chain recombines TRBV7-3 with TRBJ2-5, with 11 bases aligning to TRBD2. V was clipped by 2 bases and J by 4 bases; unmatched bases: 3. Looked up from germline, CDR1 is SGHTA and CDR2 is FQGTGA. The CDR3 totals 15 residues. CDR3 region: CASSLGLAGGETQYF. DNA for the CDR3: TGTGCCAGCAGCTTAGGGCTAGCGGGAGGAGAGACCCAGTACTTC.

The chain employs TRBV5-4 and TRBJ1-6; tentatively, D is TRBD1 (5 bases). The CDR3 is 15 amino acids. CDR1 and CDR2 (germline): SGHNT, YYREEE (reference sequence). With 2 bases removed from V and 10 bases from J, the gap between germline ends came to 16 bases. The CDR3 sequence is CASSLMRGPESPLHF. CDR3 DNA sequence: TGTGCCAGCAGCTTAATGCGGGGCCCCGAATCACCCCTCCACTTT.

This clone was counted a few times. The gene calls are TRBV7-3 and TRBJ1-1; D call uncertain. The CDR3 is 13 residues long. V lost 6 bases to trimming and J lost 1 base, with 9 bases between them. Germline values: CDR1 SGHTA, CDR2 FQGTGA. The CDR3 DNA reads TGTGCCAGCAGATCACTCCGGAACACTGAAGCTTTCTTT. This gives the protein CASRSLRNTEAFF.

The chain has TRBV7-2 and TRBJ2-7, with 9 bases fitting TRBD1. The V and J ends lost 2 bases and 9 bases, in that order; junction bases with no gene match: 11. Germline V gene data show CDR1 as SGHTA and CDR2 as FQGNSA. This CDR3 is built from 15 residues. The CDR3 is CASSLPGQGPVGQYF. The CDR3 region has the DNA TGTGCCAGCAGCTTACCCGGACAGGGGCCGGTGGGGCAGTACTTC. The full variable domain, rest sourced from reference TRBV7-2 and TRBJ2-7, is GAGVSQSPSNKVTEKGKDVELRCDPISGHTALYWYRQSLGQGLEFLIYFQGNSAPDKSGLPSDRFSAERTGGSVSTLTIQRTQQEDSAVYLCASSLPGQGPVGQYFGPGTRLTVT.

The CDR3 spells CASSLESGGLGYGYEQYF. CDR3 nucleotides: TGTGCCAGCAGCTTAGAGTCAGGGGGCTTAGGATATGGGTACGAGCAGTACTTC. This chain links TRBV7-6 with TRBJ2-7, with 8 bases lining up with TRBD1. Germline-derived CDR1 and CDR2 are SGHVS and FNYEAQ. V lost 1 base to trimming and J lost 4 bases; unmatched junction nucleotides: 15. The CDR3 covers 18 residues.

The V and J genes are TRBV6-6 and TRBJ2-7; D is possibly TRBD1 (6 bases). The V gene lost 2 bases and the J gene lost 2 bases, with 16 bases spanning the gap. This CDR3 is built from 16 residues. Germline V lookup: CDR1 MNHNY, CDR2 SVGAGI (reference sequence). In DNA, the CDR3 is TGTGCCAGCAGTTACGGTTCAGGGGTCCTGACCTACGAGCAGTACTTC. Its protein product is CASSYGSGVLTYEQYF.

The chain combines TRBV4-2 with TRBJ2-3, with D uncertain. The CDR3 has 17 amino acids. Germline CDR1 LGHNA, CDR2 YNFKEQ. The V gene lost 2 bases and the J gene lost 0 bases, with 15 bases spanning the gap. The CDR3 region has the DNA TGTGCCAGCAGCCAACCCACACACGGGTCTAGCACAGATACGCAGTATTTT. Amino acids: CASSQPTHGSSTDTQYF.